This T cell receptor beta chain was recorded in a study of OX40 agonist ivuxolimab in advanced cancers. Looking at the study overall: Administration of intravenous ivuxolimab to patients occurred every 2 weeks at 0.01 to 10 mg/kg. Findings of the study overall: The study found that CD8+ T cells averaged more expanded clones than CD4+.

As regards this clone: No antigen is known for it.

Trimming took 1 base from V and 1 from J, leaving 8 bases between them. The CDR3 contains 14 residues. CDR1 is LNHNV, CDR2 YYDKDF, per germline (reference sequence). TCRdb keeps only in-frame clones here, not all; method: immunoSEQ multiplex PCR. The sample lists roughly 79,000 clones; 92% were seen once. This sequence was found in an adult with an advanced solid tumor such as melanoma, head and neck, liver or kidney cancer. The chain is built from TRBV15 and TRBJ2-7, with D perhaps matching TRBD2 (6 bases). The specimen comprised CD4+ or CD8+ T cells sorted from blood, sampled in a trial of the OX40 agonist ivuxolimab. CDR3: CATSRGDSSYEQYF. In nucleotides, the CDR3 is TGTGCCACCAGCAGAGGGGACTCTTCCTACGAGCAGTACTTC.